This T cell receptor beta chain was retrieved from a study of neurological immune-mediated disorders. Study-level results: HTLV-1-associated myelopathy displayed the greatest TCR clonal expansion, and multiple sclerosis exhibited the smallest, lower than that of healthy controls. The absence of shared CDR3 amino acid sequences among expanded clones across subjects suggests private repertoires in all groups.

In germline, CDR1 is SQVTM, CDR2 ANQGSEA. V lost 4 bases to trimming and J lost 6 bases; unmatched junction nucleotides: 4. The CDR3 has 12 residues. As for time point: longitudinal time-point 1 (baseline). Healthy control samples came from blood bank volunteers in Maryland, USA. Only one count was recorded for this clonotype. Antigen: not known. Template-switch 5'RACE cDNA synthesis added a 10-nucleotide unique molecular identifier. TCRdb re-called the 5' RACE reads through MiXCR, storing one row per CDR3 protein. The sample holds tens of thousands of distinct CDR3 sequences, roughly 10% seen once. The sample consisted of PBMCs. The chain joins TRBV29-1 to TRBJ2-5; 8 positions match TRBD2. This TCR was sampled from a woman in her thirties or forties in good health. As DNA, the CDR3 is TGCAGCGTTGGGAGCGGGAGAAAGACCCAGTACTTC. This codes for CSVGSGRKTQYF.